A single sample gave rise to the 9 T cell receptor beta chains below, sequenced in a study of blood T cell repertoires in COVID-19. Clones were sequenced by immunoSEQ multiplex PCR, and TCRdb holds only the in-frame ones, with some missing. The data contain 65,000 to 95,000 clones, just over 90% of them singletons. The material sequenced was peripheral blood. These receptors all stem from a man aged 50-60 years with COVID-19, enrolled during active disease.

This clone occurred once. The chain joins TRBV5-4 to TRBJ2-7; possible D gene TRBD1, 5 bases. CDR1 and CDR2 (germline): SGHNT, YYREEE (reference sequence). The CDR3 has 14 amino acids. V was shortened by 0 bases and J by 7 bases, with 14 bases between the two germline ends. The CDR3: CASSLEGGAREQYF. In DNA form, the CDR3 reads TGTGCCAGCAGCTTGGAGGGTGGGGCTCGGGAGCAGTACTTC.

V and J are TRBV5-4 and TRBJ2-1, with TRBD2 matching 8 bases. The CDR3 runs to 16 residues. V was pared by 4 bases and J by 0 bases, with 6 bases of the junction left unmatched. Germline lookup yields CDR1 SGHNT and CDR2 YYREEE (reference sequence). The CDR3 protein is CASSPSGLPSYNEQFF. The CDR3 DNA is TGTGCCAGCAGCCCTAGCGGGTTACCCTCCTACAATGAGCAGTTCTTC.

This chain links TRBV6-5 with TRBJ1-1; the match to TRBD1 covers 7 bases. The CDR3 is made up of 16 amino acids. V lost 3 bases and J lost 4; bases outside the gene matches: 11. Germline lookup yields CDR1 MNHEY and CDR2 SVGAGI. CDR3: CASSYVQFDRATEAFF. CDR3 DNA: TGTGCCAGCAGTTATGTCCAATTCGACAGGGCCACTGAAGCTTTCTTT.

This chain links TRBV29-1 with TRBJ2-7; TRBD2 aligns across 7 bases. V gave up 1 base and J gave up 1 base; unmatched junction bases: 13. CDR3 length: 17 amino acids. In germline, CDR1 is SQVTM, CDR2 ANQGSEA. CDR3 in DNA: TGCAGCGTTGAAGGCGGCGCGGGAGACCCCTCTTCCTACGAGCAGTACTTC. It encodes CSVEGGAGDPSSYEQYF.

This chain joins TRBV6-4 and TRBJ2-3; D might be TRBD1 (6 bases). This CDR3 spans 14 amino acids. V lost 0 bases, J lost 4 bases, and 8 bases lay in between. Per germline, CDR1 MRHNA and CDR2 SNTAGT. DNA of the CDR3: TGTGCCAGCAGTGACTCGGCAGGGGCAGATACGCAGTATTTT. It specifies CASSDSAGADTQYF.

The rearrangement uses TRBV9 and TRBJ2-2; D remains unclear. Germline V gene sequence: CDR1 SGDLS, CDR2 YYNGEE. V shed 2 bases and J shed 6 bases, with 11 bases lying between them. The CDR3 runs 14 residues. The CDR3 DNA is TGTGCCAGCAGCGTCCTCCTGGGCGCCGGGGAGCTGTTTTTT. Translating it yields CASSVLLGAGELFF.

The J gene is TRBJ2-5, the V gene TRBV9; 9 nucleotides agree with TRBD1. Germline V gene data show CDR1 as SGDLS and CDR2 as YYNGEE. V lost 0 bases, J lost 2 bases, and 11 bases stayed unmatched. The CDR3 has 18 amino acids. The CDR3 reads CASSVGTGEGIGQETQYF. The CDR3, as DNA: TGTGCCAGCAGCGTAGGGACAGGGGAAGGAATAGGACAAGAGACCCAGTACTTC.

V and J are TRBV9 and TRBJ1-1; perhaps TRBD1 as D (6 bases). CDR3 length: 14 amino acids. In germline, CDR1 is SGDLS, CDR2 YYNGEE. Trimming took 5 bases from V and 3 from J, leaving 14 bases between them. In DNA, the CDR3 is TGTGCCAGCAGGGGCGCCCCAGGGGACACTGAAGCTTTCTTT. It specifies CASRGAPGDTEAFF.

This clone showed up just once. This rearrangement joins TRBV30 to TRBJ1-5; 7 nucleotides align to TRBD1. V was clipped by 3 bases and J by 3 bases; unmatched bases: 5. CDR3 length: 14 amino acids. The germline CDR1 and CDR2 sequences are GTSNPN and SVGIG (reference sequence). CDR3: CAWSPGTDNQPQHF. In nucleotides, the CDR3 is TGTGCCTGGAGCCCCGGGACAGACAATCAGCCCCAGCATTTT.